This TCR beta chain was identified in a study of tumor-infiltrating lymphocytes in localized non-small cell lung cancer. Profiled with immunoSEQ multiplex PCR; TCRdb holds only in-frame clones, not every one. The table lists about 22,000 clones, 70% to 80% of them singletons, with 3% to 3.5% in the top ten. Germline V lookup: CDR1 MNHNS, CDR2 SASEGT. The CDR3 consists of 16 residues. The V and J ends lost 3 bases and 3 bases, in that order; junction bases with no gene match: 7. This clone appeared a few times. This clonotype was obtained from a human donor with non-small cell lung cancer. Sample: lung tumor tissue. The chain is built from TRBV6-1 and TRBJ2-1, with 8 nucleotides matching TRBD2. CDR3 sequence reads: CASSDYLAGYYNEQFF. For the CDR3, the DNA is TGTGCCAGCAGTGATTATCTAGCGGGCTACTACAATGAGCAGTTCTTC.